This T cell receptor beta chain comes out of a study of cytomegalovirus exposure and HLA in healthy donors (dated by TCRdb to about 2017). About the study as a whole: In an earlier analysis of some 550 of the donors, 250 to 300 Gb of sequence data and roughly 100 million unique TCR beta sequences from 150 million to 200 million T cells were reported. The aim of the study was to test whether cataloging public T cell receptors could identify signatures of past pathogen exposure. The number of typed donors differed by locus: about 620-640 for A, B, C, DRB1 and DQB1; 500 to 550 for DQA1; 606 for DPA1; and about 450 for DPB1. Around 330 gigabases of sequencing data and 91 million or so unique TCR sequences made up an early release that covered fewer than 650 HLA-typed donors. Of the roughly 400 genotyped donors, approximately 80% fell in the genetic ancestry cluster associated with self-reported Caucasian donors. Every repertoire in the discovery cohort had been generated on one and the same sequencing platform. Class I and class II HLA loci were covered by the typing at four-digit resolution. The study profiled the T cell repertoires of under 850 subjects by immunosequencing and related them to cytomegalovirus serostatus. Donor age, sex, ethnicity and CMV serostatus were collected together with the repertoire data. Four or five DR-DQ haplotypes were handled as single units for association and clustering, since linkage in the cohort was strong. Among 398 genotyped donors of the cohort, an average of roughly 230,000 unique TCR beta nucleotide sequences was sequenced per donor, of which roughly 17% were non-productive. A later analysis re-analyzed previously published TCR beta repertoires from 650 to 800 donors and added high-resolution HLA genotyping to study TCR occurrence patterns. The later analysis used no new phenotypic data to find candidate immune exposures, relying instead on TCR beta sequences and their occurrence across donors. The study combined high-throughput TCR immunosequencing, statistical association of individual TCRs with disease status, and machine learning to predict cytomegalovirus infection status. Along with the approximately 700-subject first cohort, a separate validation cohort of 120 different subjects was used. In an earlier analysis of 587 of the donors, high-throughput TCR beta sequencing was used to judge whether each TCR beta V gene segment behaved as functional or pseudogenic. A later genetic analysis took genome-wide SNP genotypes for 398 of the 666 donors and used that subset as a discovery cohort.

The library relied on the immunoSEQ multiplex PCR assay. The multiplex PCR relied on a mix of 60 forward primers for TCR Vbeta segments and 13 reverse primers for TCR Jbeta segments. The CDR3 region of rearranged TCR beta genes was amplified from genomic DNA by a multiplex PCR assay. The amplified TCR beta libraries were sequenced on the Illumina HiSeq System as 87-base-pair reads. Regarding the original processing steps: A later analysis tallied around 82 million unique TCR beta chains across the roughly 610 repertoires, and approximately 9.9 million of those chains were shared by two or more donors. A nearest-neighbor algorithm error-corrected the raw reads and collapsed the reads into unique sequences, merging closely related sequences to remove PCR and sequencing errors. V, D and J gene segments were assigned by aligning CDR3 sequences to IMGT reference sequences. Each retained sequence needed at least a six-nucleotide match to both a V gene segment and a J gene segment. Rearrangements were called productive when the CDR3 lacked stop codons and stayed in frame with V and J; all others were non-productive. Following IMGT convention, CDR3 was defined as the stretch from the second conserved V-encoded cysteine to the conserved J-encoded phenylalanine. Sequences without an unambiguous match to a single V gene segment were excluded from the earlier analysis of about 600 of the donors. In an earlier analysis of approximately 590 of the donors, a V segment was called functional when productive rearrangements were above 56.7%, and segregating when the standard deviation between donors exceeded 5%. A statistical classification framework was developed to diagnose cytomegalovirus status using the catalog of TCR beta chain sequences. In a later analysis, V and J genes were assigned by comparing TCR nucleotide sequences against IMGT/GENE-DB human TR gene sequences. The TCRdist pipeline was used in a later analysis to assign CDR3 sequences and most-parsimonious VDJ recombination scenarios. In a later analysis, every TCR beta chain was defined by the combination of its CDR3 amino acid sequence and its V-gene family, and reads without a unique V-gene family were dropped. To address suspected cross-contamination and a sequencing artifact, a later analysis removed 450 to 700 highly shared, low-generation-probability nucleotide sequences. For each public chain, a later analysis derived a clonal expansion index from normalized ranks of inferred template counts within each repertoire. In a later analysis, generation probabilities were computed using a VDJ recombination model fitted to out-of-frame rearrangements, and the results were checked against IGoR. A later analysis scored TCR-TCR, TCR-HLA and TCR-CMV co-occurrence with hypergeometric tests, applying a repertoire-size bias correction to TCR pairs. In a later analysis, false discovery rates were estimated by permuting HLA or CMV assignments 20 times. In a later analysis, co-occurring TCRs were grouped using DBSCAN, and TCRdist sequence similarity was added for clustering within HLA-allele-positive subsets. For co-occurrence clustering, repertoires with fewer than 30,000 or more than 120,000 public chains were excluded, along with several repertoires with anomalous nucleotide sharing. Entries here come from immuneACCESS through TCRdb and include only in-frame sequences with V and J called. Some clones fail to appear in such tables; in the studies checked, an unresolved V gene covers under half of the shortfall, and the cause of the remainder is unknown. V and J calls plus clone size are reproduced from that table; the DNA served to infer D and trimming. This sample has 95,000 to 150,000 clones in its table, and approximately 70% of those were observed once. Clones ranked in the top ten supply less than 2% of the sample.

The CDR3 goes from the cysteine to the phenylalanine over 16 residues. Here the CDR3 DNA is all that survives: 48 bases in frame from base 1. The junction shows trimming of 4 bases on V and 0 bases on J, and the gene matches do not reach 8 bases of it. The germline V gene supplies CDR1 LGHNA and CDR2 YSLEER. There are a few counts of this clone. It lacks a known antigen. No much larger clone exists at a distance of one base, and base qualities are not known. Study-wide findings and limitations: A later analysis found that HLA-associated TCR beta chains were more clonally expanded and had lower generation probabilities than equally common non-associated chains. Several of the top co-occurrence clusters appeared to be linked to parvovirus B19, influenza, CMV and Epstein-Barr virus, according to a later analysis. A later genetic analysis associated a missense DCLRE1C variant with V-gene and J-gene trimming of TCR beta chains, and an independent cohort replicated the association. Broadly in line with IMGT annotations, most TCR beta V segments showed up in productive rearrangements about 87% or about 30% of the time in an earlier analysis of 587 of the donors. A group of highly shared sequence variants was considered likely to be a technical artifact of the sequencing pipeline. Some IMGT-functional V segments, including TRBV6-2 and TRBV6-3, could not be distinguished by the 87-base-pair reads and were therefore excluded. While some public TCRs were present in many individuals, most TCR sequences turned up only very rarely across donors. According to the authors, the approach could potentially be generalized to other disease states and immunological phenotypes. In vitro tests confirmed that a few of the cytomegalovirus-associated TCR beta chains recognize cytomegalovirus antigens. The classifier was reported to diagnose cytomegalovirus status with high specificity and sensitivity in both the original cohort and the validation cohort. Roughly uniform sequencing depth across donors was assumed in presence/absence analyses, although this assumption may not hold. Linkage disequilibrium might explain the correlated functional status among segregating V segments, but an unknown experimental factor could not be excluded. A later analysis found that TCR association rates varied across HLA loci, with DRB1 alleles showing the most associated TCRs and HLA-C alleles the fewest. In this cohort, only TCR beta chains were sequenced, and detectable features were limited by the absence of alpha or paired-chain data. A later analysis associated 15,000 or so TCR beta sequences with specific HLA alleles at a false discovery rate of 0.05. CMV serostatus was the only immune exposure information available for the cohort. A further reported finding was that TCR beta sequences accurately predicted the HLA-A and HLA-B alleles for most subjects in the first cohort. Assigning TCR associations to individual alleles was difficult when HLA alleles, especially DR and DQ, strongly co-occurred. About 17 rarely observed V segments, including chromosome 9 orphons, were excluded from the earlier analysis of 550 to 700 of the donors because counts were too low. Because some donors lacked HLA typing at each locus, the association tests relied only on the typed subset. A total of 150 or so TCR beta chains were listed by the study as associated with cytomegalovirus. A later analysis found that most CMV-associated TCR beta chains appeared HLA-restricted, with HLA associations seemingly driven largely by CMV exposure. In a later genetic analysis, fewer N-insertions in productive TCRs were reported among donors in an Asian-associated ancestry cluster than the roughly 640-donor mean.

In total, more than 500 healthy bone marrow donors made up the cohort. All cohort members were sampled while nominally healthy, although unrecorded immune exposures were likely present. The donor was CMV seronegative and was included in the group of several hundred seronegative cohort members. A peripheral blood sample was collected from each donor, and TCR beta sequencing was performed on peripheral blood mononuclear cells. The Qiagen DNeasy Blood Extraction Kit was used to extract genomic DNA from the blood cell samples. Material: PBMCs. The TCR originated in a man younger than 30 in good health and CMV-seronegative. This chain joins TRBV4-3 to TRBJ2-7, with 8 bases in between that match TRBD1. The DNA reads TGCGCCAGCAGCCGCTGGGACAGGCAGAGCTCCTACGAGCAGTACTTC. It codes for CASSRWDRQSSYEQYF.